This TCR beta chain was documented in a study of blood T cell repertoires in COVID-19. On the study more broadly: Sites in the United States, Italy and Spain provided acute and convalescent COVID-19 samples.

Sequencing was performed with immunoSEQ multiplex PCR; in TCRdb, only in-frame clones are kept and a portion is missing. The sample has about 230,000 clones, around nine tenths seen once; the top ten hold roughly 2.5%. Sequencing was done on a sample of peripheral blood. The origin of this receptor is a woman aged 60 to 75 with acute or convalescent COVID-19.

Here the CDR3 reads CASRPDRGYNYGYTF. The CDR3 DNA is TGTGCCAGCAGGCCAGACAGGGGGTATAACTATGGCTACACCTTC. The chain recombines TRBV28 with TRBJ1-2; the match to TRBD1 covers 9 bases. This CDR3 comprises 15 residues. Per the germline V gene, CDR1 is MDHEN and CDR2 is SYDVKM. V was pared by 6 bases and J by 1 base, with 6 bases of the junction left unmatched.